The clone carrying this T cell receptor (beta chain) was seen many times. Its antigen remains unidentified. As the method for making TCR beta libraries, quantitative 5'-RACE with molecular barcodes was used. TCRdb recomputed calls from the 5' RACE reads with MiXCR, one row per CDR3 protein. The table records 200,000 to 250,000 distinct CDR3 sequences, about 10% of them present only once. This sample stems from a study of CD8 T cells in ankylosing spondylitis. Points from the study as a whole: Earlier studies detected some motif variants in reactive arthritis synovial fluid and blood.

CDR1 and CDR2 from the germline V gene are SGHRS and YFSETQ. The CDR3 extends over 14 amino acids. Trimming removed 3 bases from V and 4 bases from J, with 11 bases in between. Source material: blood, either unsorted or a sorted T cell fraction (not recorded which). The rearrangement joins TRBV5-1 to TRBJ2-1; D unclear. This sequence was found in a male donor with ankylosing spondylitis or in good health (not recorded which). The CDR3 DNA follows: TGCGCCAGCAGCTCGACAACTGTATACAATGAGCAGTTCTTC. It specifies CASSSTTVYNEQFF.